Included here is one TCR beta chain sequence, with context. Germline CDR1 is SGHAT and CDR2 is FQNNGV. This CDR3 region has 15 residues. The V end lost 0 bases, the J end lost 1 base, and 9 bases lay between the germline ends. The data were produced by immunoSEQ multiplex PCR, yet TCRdb's version contains in-frame clones alone and is incomplete. The sample holds under 200,000 clones, roughly 80% seen once. The sample comes from a study of blood T cell repertoires in COVID-19. For the study at large: Samples of COVID-19 (acute and convalescent) were obtained from the United States, Italy and Spain. T cells, B-cell-depleted T cells, or PBMCs provided the cDNA or gDNA that served as material.

Sequences were obtained from peripheral blood. The genes are TRBV11-2 and TRBJ1-1; D is unresolved. The clonotype comes from a human donor in a cohort sampled during active COVID-19. The CDR3 spells CASSLDRGANTEAFF. In DNA, the CDR3 is TGTGCCAGCAGCTTAGATCGTGGAGCGAACACTGAAGCTTTCTTT.